The 20 T cell receptor beta chains presented below share a single source sample, sequenced in a study of naive and memory T cell subsets. The SP2 primer and nested alpha and beta constant region primers amplified ligated cDNA in four rounds. TCRdb redid the calling of the 5' RACE reads with MiXCR, one entry per CDR3 protein. The sample has about 62,000 distinct CDR3 sequences, more than 6.5% seen once. An oligonucleotide containing a UMI was ligated to the 3' end of TCR cDNA. The receptors here all came from a female donor in good health.

The chain uses TRBV7-9 and TRBJ2-3; TRBD1 aligns across 8 bases. The CDR3 is 15 residues long. Germline V gene lookup returns CDR1 SEHNR and CDR2 FQNEAQ (reference sequence). The ends lost 2 bases at V and 2 bases at J; junction bases unmatched: 3. CDR3: CASSLRDRTTDTQYF. The CDR3 nucleotides are TGTGCCAGCAGCTTACGGGACAGGACCACAGATACGCAGTATTTT.

The CDR3 DNA reads TGTGCCAGCAGTGAAAGGTCAGGAGCAATTAGTAATCAGCCCCAGCATTTT. Its translation is CASSERSGAISNQPQHF. This sequence joins TRBV6-1 and TRBJ1-5; no firm D call. The V end lost 2 bases, the J end lost 4 bases, and 18 bases lay between the germline ends. Germline CDR1 MNHNS, CDR2 SASEGT. The CDR3 is 17 residues long.

This clonotype was detected many times. This chain links TRBV2 with TRBJ1-2; maybe TRBD1 (5 bases). V was shortened by 3 bases and J by 4 bases, with 9 bases between the two germline ends. Looked up from germline, CDR1 is SNHLY and CDR2 is FYNNEI. The CDR3 is 13 residues long. CDR3: CASSDGDFYGYTF. CDR3 DNA: TGTGCCAGCAGTGATGGGGACTTCTATGGCTACACCTTC. The full variable domain, its missing parts supplied by reference TRBV2 and TRBJ1-2, is EPEVTQTPSHQVTQMGQEVILRCVPISNHLYFYWYRQILGQKVEFLVSFYNNEISEKSEIFDDQFSVERPDGSNFTLKIRSTKLEDSAMYFCASSDGDFYGYTFGSGTRLTVV.

This clonotype was found many times. V and J are TRBV5-4 and TRBJ1-4; 8 bases agree with TRBD1. This CDR3 contains 14 residues. Losses at the gene ends were 1 base for V and 8 bases for J; bases not matched to a gene: 4. Germline CDR1 and CDR2: SGHNT and YYREEE (reference sequence). CDR3 in amino acids: CASSLQGAGEKLFF. CDR3 nucleotide sequence: TGTGCCAGCAGCTTGCAGGGGGCGGGGGAAAAACTGTTTTTT.

The chain uses TRBV19 and TRBJ1-5; D is possibly TRBD1 (6 bases). The CDR3 extends over 12 amino acids. Germline CDR1 is LNHDA and CDR2 is SQIVND (reference sequence). CDR3 in DNA: TGTGGGACAGCTAATTTCAATCAGCCCCAGCATTTT. This encodes CGTANFNQPQHF.

This clonotype was seen many times. The chain carries TRBV27 and TRBJ1-4; the D is unclear. V shed 0 bases and J shed 0 bases, with 14 bases lying between them. The germline V gene has CDR1 MNHEY and CDR2 SMNVEV (reference sequence). The CDR3 sequence is 18 residues long. CDR3 protein: CASSLSLPGVATNEKLFF. The CDR3 DNA follows: TGTGCCAGCAGTTTATCGCTGCCGGGAGTTGCAACTAATGAAAAACTGTTTTTT.

This clonotype was counted between two and nine times. V and J are TRBV20-1 and TRBJ2-7; TRBD1 matches at 12 bases. This CDR3 has 18 residues. V dropped 1 base and J dropped 7; count of bases not matched to a gene: 17. Germline-derived CDR1 and CDR2 are DFQATT and SNEGSKA (reference sequence). The CDR3 DNA follows: TGCAGTGCTAGAGTCGAGCATCGTGCGGGACAGGGGGCGCTTGAGCAGTACTTC. The encoded protein is CSARVEHRAGQGALEQYF.

This rearrangement joins TRBV5-1 to TRBJ2-5; 10 bases line up with TRBD1. The germline V gene has CDR1 SGHRS and CDR2 YFSETQ. The J segment lost 5 bases and the V segment lost 3 bases, leaving 16 bases of the junction unmatched. The CDR3 extends over 18 amino acids. The CDR3 region is CASSWRPGQGIRAETQYF. The CDR3 region has the DNA TGCGCCAGCAGCTGGAGGCCGGGACAGGGGATTAGGGCGGAGACCCAGTACTTC.

This clonotype came up a few times. The J gene is TRBJ2-5, the V gene TRBV10-3, with 8 positions matching TRBD1. V shed 4 bases, J shed 4 bases, and the junction held 2 bases outside the gene matches. The germline CDR1 and CDR2 sequences are ENHRY and SYGVKD. CDR3 size: 13 residues. The DNA of the CDR3 is TGTGCCATCAGTGGGACAGGGCGAGAGACCCAGTACTTC. Its translation: CAISGTGRETQYF.

This clonotype was seen just once. This may arise from a read error, as a much more abundant clone is one base away. The J gene is TRBJ1-5, the V gene TRBV20-1; 8 positions match TRBD1. The CDR3 is 17 amino acids. Germline-derived CDR1 and CDR2 are DFQATT and SNEGSKA (reference sequence). CDR3 region: CSARPRTGFVGNQPQNF. In DNA, the CDR3 is TGCAGTGCTAGACCCAGGACAGGGTTTGTGGGAAATCAGCCCCAGAATTTT.

A single count supports this clonotype. The rearrangement uses TRBV4-2 and TRBJ2-2; 7 nucleotides line up with TRBD2. V lost 2 bases to trimming and J lost 2 bases; unmatched junction nucleotides: 11. This CDR3 contains 18 residues. CDR1 LGHNA and CDR2 YNFKEQ come from the germline V gene. CDR3 nucleotide sequence: TGTGCCAGCAGCCAATCAGTAGTAACTAGCGCTAACACCGGGGAGCTGTTTTTT. The encoded protein is CASSQSVVTSANTGELFF.

This clonotype was seen at least ten times. The J gene is TRBJ1-5, the V gene TRBV5-1; 9 bases are a match to TRBD1. After removal of 3 bases from V and 5 bases from J, the junction contained 12 bases not matched to a gene. The CDR3 runs to 17 residues. CDR1 SGHRS and CDR2 YFSETQ come from the germline V gene. As DNA, the CDR3 is TGCGCCAGCAGCTATTCGCCGGGACAGGGAATTGATCAGCCCCAGCATTTT. It encodes CASSYSPGQGIDQPQHF.

This clonotype has ten or more counts. The chain is built from TRBV6-5 and TRBJ1-2; D perhaps matches TRBD1 (5 bases). The CDR3 runs to 15 residues. Germline V gene data show CDR1 as MNHEY and CDR2 as SVGAGI. V was pared by 5 bases and J by 2 bases, with 15 bases between. As DNA, the CDR3 is TGTGCCAGCAGTCCCTTTTGGGGACGGAACTATGGCTACACCTTC. This codes for CASSPFWGRNYGYTF.

The genes are TRBV20-1 and TRBJ2-5; D possibly uses TRBD1 or TRBD2 (5 bases each). This CDR3 spans 12 amino acids. V lost 2 bases, J lost 10 bases, and 14 bases lay in between. CDR1 and CDR2 from the germline V gene are DFQATT and SNEGSKA (reference sequence). The CDR3 region is CSARKGTGDQYF. In nucleotides, the CDR3 is TGCAGTGCTAGAAAGGGGACCGGGGACCAGTACTTC.

There are many counts of this clonotype. The chain joins TRBV29-1 to TRBJ1-2; D unclear. The germline CDR1 and CDR2 sequences are SQVTM and ANQGSEA. The germline V and J ends were trimmed by 0 bases and 1 base, with 3 bases remaining between them. The CDR3 totals 12 residues. Here the CDR3 reads CSVEDSNYGYTF. CDR3 coding DNA: TGCAGCGTTGAAGACAGTAACTATGGCTACACCTTC.

This clonotype was detected ten times or more. The chain joins TRBV6-1 to TRBJ1-1, with a weak D call TRBD1 (6 bases). CDR1 and CDR2 from the germline V gene are MNHNS and SASEGT. This CDR3 has 13 amino acids. Between the trimmed V and J ends, which lost 7 bases and 0 bases, there was a span of 9 bases. In DNA form, the CDR3 reads TGTGCCAGCACCCAGGGGATGAACACTGAAGCTTTCTTT. This codes for CASTQGMNTEAFF.

This clonotype was recorded at least ten times. The chain employs TRBV3-1 and TRBJ2-7; D may be TRBD2 (5 bases). The V end was cut by 4 bases, the J end by 2 bases, with 21 bases between. The CDR3 loop spans 17 amino acids. Germline CDR1 is LGHDT and CDR2 is YNNKEL (reference sequence). The CDR3 DNA follows: TGTGCCAGCAGCCCCCGTCCCGGGGAAGGGCGGGCCTACGAGCAGTACTTC. Translating gives CASSPRPGEGRAYEQYF.

This clonotype was seen a handful of times. The gene calls are TRBV11-1 and TRBJ2-1, with TRBD1 identical over 8 bases. Germline trimming cut 4 bases from V and 5 bases from J; bases unmatched to any gene: 1. The CDR3 covers 13 residues. Germline V gives CDR1 SGHAT, CDR2 FQDESV (reference sequence). This chain's CDR3 is CASSSGQDNEQFF. CDR3 sequence (DNA): TGTGCCAGCAGCTCGGGACAGGACAATGAGCAGTTCTTC.

This clonotype was counted many times. The rearrangement links TRBV28 to TRBJ1-2, with TRBD1 matching over 8 bases. The V gene end was trimmed by 3 bases and the J gene end by 7 bases; junction bases not matched to a gene: 10. This CDR3 comprises 15 residues. Germline assignment: CDR1 MDHEN and CDR2 SYDVKM. CDR3 sequence reads: CASSFLTGARSGYTF. The DNA for the CDR3 is TGTGCCAGCAGTTTCCTGACAGGGGCCCGCAGTGGCTACACCTTC.

Only a few counts were recorded for this clonotype. V and J are TRBV5-4 and TRBJ2-7; 7 positions agree with TRBD2. V was clipped by 7 bases and J by 5 bases; unmatched bases: 9. The CDR3 has 13 residues. Germline assignment: CDR1 SGHNT and CDR2 YYREEE (reference sequence). CDR3 sequence (DNA): TGTGCCAGCGGCAGGGAGGGTTCGCACGAGCAGTACTTC. Its translation: CASGREGSHEQYF.